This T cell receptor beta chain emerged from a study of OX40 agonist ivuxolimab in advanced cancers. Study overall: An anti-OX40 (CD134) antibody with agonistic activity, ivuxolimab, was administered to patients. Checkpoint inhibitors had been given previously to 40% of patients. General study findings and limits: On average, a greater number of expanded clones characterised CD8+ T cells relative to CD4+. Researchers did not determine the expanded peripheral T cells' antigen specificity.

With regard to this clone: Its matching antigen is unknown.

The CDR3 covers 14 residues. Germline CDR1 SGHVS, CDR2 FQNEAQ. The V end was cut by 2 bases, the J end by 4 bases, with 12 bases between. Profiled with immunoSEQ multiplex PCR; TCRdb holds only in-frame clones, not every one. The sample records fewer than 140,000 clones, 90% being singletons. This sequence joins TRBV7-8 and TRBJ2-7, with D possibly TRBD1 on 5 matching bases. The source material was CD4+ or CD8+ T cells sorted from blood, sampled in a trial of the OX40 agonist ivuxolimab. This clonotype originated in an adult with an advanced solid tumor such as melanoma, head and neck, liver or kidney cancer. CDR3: CASSLQGGWYEQYF. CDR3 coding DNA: TGTGCCAGCAGCTTACAGGGTGGGTGGTACGAGCAGTACTTC.